A selection of T cell receptor beta chains follows, all from one sample in a study of beta chain features in type 1 diabetes. Sequencing used immunoSEQ multiplex PCR; TCRdb keeps in-frame clones, though not all of them. The sample holds 350,000 to 450,000 clones, roughly 16% seen once. The sample was naive CD4+ T cells from blood. The origin of the receptors is a woman younger than 35 in good health. Each CDR3 is given with its conserved first and last residue. The order of the fields is J gene, CDR3 length, V gene, clone size, D gene, CDR3 DNA, CDR3 protein. The D gene is left open where the match is weak. The size entry is marked missing in some rows and otherwise reads once, few, many or a size class.

TRBJ2-7,14,TRBV27,-,TRBD1,TGTGCCAGCAGTTGGGACAGGGGGCTGTACGAGCAGTACTTC,CASSWDRGLYEQYF
TRBJ2-7,17,TRBV30,few,TRBD2,TGTGCCTGGAGCGGGGCTTGGACTAGCGGGAGTCCGTACGAGCAGTACTTC,CAWSGAWTSGSPYEQYF
TRBJ2-1,15,TRBV5-4,few,TRBD2,TGTGCCAGCAGCTTGGTTACTAGCGGATACAATGAGCAGTTCTTC,CASSLVTSGYNEQFF
TRBJ1-4,14,TRBV28,-,-,TGTGCCAGCAGCCTCGGACAGAATGGCGAAAAACTGTTTTTT,CASSLGQNGEKLFF
TRBJ2-1,15,TRBV4-3,few,TRBD2,TGCGCCAGCGGGAGTATGGGACTAGCTGGGAATGAGCAGTTCTTC,CASGSMGLAGNEQFF
TRBJ2-4,15,TRBV5-6,few,-,TGTGCCAGCAGTTCGAGGCTGGACAACAAAAACATTCAGTACTTC,CASSSRLDNKNIQYF
TRBJ2-1,15,TRBV5-4,few,-,TGTGCCAGCAGCTTGACACAGAGCTCCTACAATGAGCAGTTCTTC,CASSLTQSSYNEQFF
TRBJ1-3,15,TRBV7-9,few,-,TGTGCCAGCAGCTTAGATGGGAGGTCTGGAAACACCATATATTTT,CASSLDGRSGNTIYF
TRBJ2-1,16,TRBV7-9,-,TRBD1,TGTGCCAGCAGCGCCGGACAGGGGGGCTCCTACAATGAGCAGTTCTTC,CASSAGQGGSYNEQFF
TRBJ2-7,15,TRBV6-5,-,-,TGTGCCAGCAGTTACTCGAGTTTAGCAGTATACGAGCAGTACTTC,CASSYSSLAVYEQYF
TRBJ2-1,12,TRBV29-1,few,TRBD2,TGCAGCGCCGTAGCGGGAGTTTTAGAGCAGTTCTTC,CSAVAGVLEQFF
TRBJ1-4,14,TRBV5-1,few,TRBD1,TGCGCCAGCAGCTTGAACCAACAGGGGGAAAAACTGTTTTTT,CASSLNQQGEKLFF
TRBJ1-2,14,TRBV6-6,few,-,TGTGCCAGCACCCTAGACGGGTACTACTCTGGCTACACCTTC,CASTLDGYYSGYTF
TRBJ2-2,15,TRBV5-8,-,TRBD1,TGTGCCAGCAGCTTAGGACAGGTCGGCACCGGGGAGCTGTTTTTT,CASSLGQVGTGELFF
TRBJ2-7,15,TRBV9,few,-,TGTGCCAGCAGCGTAGCTGCGGGGCCCTCCTACGAGCAGTACTTC,CASSVAAGPSYEQYF
TRBJ1-2,14,TRBV5-1,-,TRBD1,TGCGCCAGCAGCAGCCCGGGACAGGCGCATGGCTACACCTTC,CASSSPGQAHGYTF
TRBJ2-1,13,TRBV30,few,TRBD2,TGTGCCTGGAGGCTAGCGGGAGTAAATGAGCAGTTCTTC,CAWRLAGVNEQFF
TRBJ2-1,19,TRBV28,few,TRBD2,TGTGCCAGCAGTTTATTTCGGGGCGGGAGGGGTAGCTCCTACAATGAGCAGTTCTTC,CASSLFRGGRGSSYNEQFF
TRBJ1-1,13,TRBV30,-,-,TGTGCCTGGAGCAGACAGAGAAACACTGAAGCTTTCTTT,CAWSRQRNTEAFF
TRBJ2-5,16,TRBV7-2,-,TRBD2,TGTGCCAGCAGCTCAACTAGCGGGAGCGGCCAAGAGACCCAGTACTTC,CASSSTSGSGQETQYF
TRBJ1-2,15,TRBV4-2,few,TRBD1,TGTGCCAGCAGCCAACTAGACAGGGAGAACTATGGCTACACCTTC,CASSQLDRENYGYTF
TRBJ1-1,17,TRBV4-2,-,-,TGTGCCAGCAGCCAGGTGGGGGCGACAGGATCGAACACTGAAGCTTTCTTT,CASSQVGATGSNTEAFF
TRBJ2-7,10,TRBV6-6,few,TRBD2,TGTGCCAGCCGGGGGGAGCGGGAGTACTTC,CASRGEREYF
TRBJ2-3,14,TRBV5-1,few,-,TGCGCCAGCAGCCCTCGTCCTTACTCCGATACGCAGTATTTT,CASSPRPYSDTQYF
TRBJ1-5,16,TRBV7-9,-,TRBD1,TGTGCCAGCAGCTTGACCTCGGGACAGGCCAATCAGCCCCAGCATTTT,CASSLTSGQANQPQHF
TRBJ2-1,14,TRBV19,-,TRBD1,TGTGCCAGTACCCACGGGACAGGGTACCATGAGCAGTTCTTC,CASTHGTGYHEQFF
TRBJ2-5,17,TRBV9,-,-,TGTGCCAGCAGCCCCAGGGGGACTCAACCTGGGGGAGAGACCCAGTACTTC,CASSPRGTQPGGETQYF
TRBJ2-1,16,TRBV28,-,TRBD1,TGTGCCAGCAGTCTTATTGCGGGACAGGTCTACAATGAGCAGTTCTTC,CASSLIAGQVYNEQFF
TRBJ1-1,13,TRBV29-1,-,TRBD1,TGCAGCGTTGACAGGCAGGGGGTCGCTGAAGCTTTCTTT,CSVDRQGVAEAFF
TRBJ2-7,14,TRBV19,-,-,TGTGCCAGCTCTCCCATGACAGGTATCTACGAGCAGTACTTC,CASSPMTGIYEQYF
TRBJ1-1,15,TRBV13,few,-,TGTGCCAGCAGCTTAGGGAGTACCCGGAACACTGAAGCTTTCTTT,CASSLGSTRNTEAFF
TRBJ2-1,14,TRBV30,-,TRBD2,TGTGCCCGGTCGGGACTAGCGGGAGGATATGAGCAGTTCTTC,CARSGLAGGYEQFF
TRBJ2-1,12,TRBV2,-,-,TGTGCCAGCCAGGGGCCCTACAATGAGCAGTTCTTC,CASQGPYNEQFF
TRBJ2-7,15,TRBV15,-,TRBD2,TGTGCCACCAGCAGAGTAGCGGGAAACACCTACGAGCAGTACTTC,CATSRVAGNTYEQYF
TRBJ1-1,14,TRBV5-6,-,TRBD1,TGTGCCAGCAGCGCGGACAGGGCGGGCACTGAAGCTTTCTTT,CASSADRAGTEAFF
TRBJ2-7,11,TRBV2,few,TRBD1,TGTGCCAGCAGAGGACAGGCGGGGCAGTACTTC,CASRGQAGQYF
TRBJ2-5,16,TRBV30,-,TRBD2,TGTGCCTGGAGTAGGGGACTAGCGGGAGGGCCGGGGACCCAGTACTTC,CAWSRGLAGGPGTQYF
TRBJ2-7,15,TRBV30,few,TRBD1,TGTGCCTGGAGTGTACCCGGGACAGGGGGCGGCGAGCAGTACTTC,CAWSVPGTGGGEQYF
TRBJ2-5,14,TRBV30,-,-,TGTGCCTTACGCCTGGCCGGGGGTCAAGAGACCCAGTACTTC,CALRLAGGQETQYF
TRBJ2-2,17,TRBV7-9,-,-,TGTGCCAGCAGCTTAGAACTCGGGGAATTGAACACCGGGGAGCTGTTTTTT,CASSLELGELNTGELFF
TRBJ1-2,14,TRBV29-1,-,-,TGCAGCGTTGTAAGCCTGACAGGCATCAATGGCTACACCTTC,CSVVSLTGINGYTF
TRBJ1-1,11,TRBV25-1,few,-,TGTGCCAGCAGTGAAACAGCTGAAGCTTTCTTT,CASSETAEAFF
TRBJ2-1,15,TRBV4-2,few,-,TGTGCCAGCAGCCTACTTGCCGGCTCCTACAATGAGCAGTTCTTC,CASSLLAGSYNEQFF
TRBJ2-3,16,TRBV9,few,TRBD1,TGTGCCAGCAGCGTTGGAGGACAGGGAGGTGCAGATACGCAGTATTTT,CASSVGGQGGADTQYF
TRBJ2-7,14,TRBV4-2,-,TRBD1,TGTGCCAGCAGCCAAGATAGGGGGCTGGGCGAGCAGTACTTC,CASSQDRGLGEQYF
TRBJ2-3,18,TRBV4-3,-,-,TGCGCCAGCAGCCAGGCGGGGCGAGGGGCTGCTAGCACAGATACGCAGTATTTT,CASSQAGRGAASTDTQYF
TRBJ2-5,15,TRBV7-2,-,TRBD1,TGTGCCAGCAGCTCGATGGGACAGGGGGGAGAGACCCAGTACTTC,CASSSMGQGGETQYF
TRBJ2-7,13,TRBV4-3,-,-,TGCGCCAGCAGCCAAGATGGAGGATTTGAGCAGTACTTC,CASSQDGGFEQYF
TRBJ2-7,14,TRBV19,-,TRBD1,TGTGCCAGTAGTTTCGGGACAGGGGGCGCCGAGCAGTACTTC,CASSFGTGGAEQYF
TRBJ2-1,14,TRBV28,-,TRBD2,TGTGCCAGCACAACCGGGACTAGCCACAATGAGCAGTTCTTC,CASTTGTSHNEQFF
TRBJ2-1,13,TRBV9,few,-,TGTGCCAGCAGCGTAGCGGGTAACAATGAGCAGTTCTTC,CASSVAGNNEQFF
TRBJ2-6,19,TRBV18,few,TRBD1,TGTGCCAGCTCACCTTTTGACGGACAGGGGACTTCTGGGGCCAACGTCCTGACTTTC,CASSPFDGQGTSGANVLTF
TRBJ2-7,14,TRBV5-1,few,TRBD2,TGCGCCAGCAGCGCGGGACTAGACTCCTACGAGCAGTACTTC,CASSAGLDSYEQYF